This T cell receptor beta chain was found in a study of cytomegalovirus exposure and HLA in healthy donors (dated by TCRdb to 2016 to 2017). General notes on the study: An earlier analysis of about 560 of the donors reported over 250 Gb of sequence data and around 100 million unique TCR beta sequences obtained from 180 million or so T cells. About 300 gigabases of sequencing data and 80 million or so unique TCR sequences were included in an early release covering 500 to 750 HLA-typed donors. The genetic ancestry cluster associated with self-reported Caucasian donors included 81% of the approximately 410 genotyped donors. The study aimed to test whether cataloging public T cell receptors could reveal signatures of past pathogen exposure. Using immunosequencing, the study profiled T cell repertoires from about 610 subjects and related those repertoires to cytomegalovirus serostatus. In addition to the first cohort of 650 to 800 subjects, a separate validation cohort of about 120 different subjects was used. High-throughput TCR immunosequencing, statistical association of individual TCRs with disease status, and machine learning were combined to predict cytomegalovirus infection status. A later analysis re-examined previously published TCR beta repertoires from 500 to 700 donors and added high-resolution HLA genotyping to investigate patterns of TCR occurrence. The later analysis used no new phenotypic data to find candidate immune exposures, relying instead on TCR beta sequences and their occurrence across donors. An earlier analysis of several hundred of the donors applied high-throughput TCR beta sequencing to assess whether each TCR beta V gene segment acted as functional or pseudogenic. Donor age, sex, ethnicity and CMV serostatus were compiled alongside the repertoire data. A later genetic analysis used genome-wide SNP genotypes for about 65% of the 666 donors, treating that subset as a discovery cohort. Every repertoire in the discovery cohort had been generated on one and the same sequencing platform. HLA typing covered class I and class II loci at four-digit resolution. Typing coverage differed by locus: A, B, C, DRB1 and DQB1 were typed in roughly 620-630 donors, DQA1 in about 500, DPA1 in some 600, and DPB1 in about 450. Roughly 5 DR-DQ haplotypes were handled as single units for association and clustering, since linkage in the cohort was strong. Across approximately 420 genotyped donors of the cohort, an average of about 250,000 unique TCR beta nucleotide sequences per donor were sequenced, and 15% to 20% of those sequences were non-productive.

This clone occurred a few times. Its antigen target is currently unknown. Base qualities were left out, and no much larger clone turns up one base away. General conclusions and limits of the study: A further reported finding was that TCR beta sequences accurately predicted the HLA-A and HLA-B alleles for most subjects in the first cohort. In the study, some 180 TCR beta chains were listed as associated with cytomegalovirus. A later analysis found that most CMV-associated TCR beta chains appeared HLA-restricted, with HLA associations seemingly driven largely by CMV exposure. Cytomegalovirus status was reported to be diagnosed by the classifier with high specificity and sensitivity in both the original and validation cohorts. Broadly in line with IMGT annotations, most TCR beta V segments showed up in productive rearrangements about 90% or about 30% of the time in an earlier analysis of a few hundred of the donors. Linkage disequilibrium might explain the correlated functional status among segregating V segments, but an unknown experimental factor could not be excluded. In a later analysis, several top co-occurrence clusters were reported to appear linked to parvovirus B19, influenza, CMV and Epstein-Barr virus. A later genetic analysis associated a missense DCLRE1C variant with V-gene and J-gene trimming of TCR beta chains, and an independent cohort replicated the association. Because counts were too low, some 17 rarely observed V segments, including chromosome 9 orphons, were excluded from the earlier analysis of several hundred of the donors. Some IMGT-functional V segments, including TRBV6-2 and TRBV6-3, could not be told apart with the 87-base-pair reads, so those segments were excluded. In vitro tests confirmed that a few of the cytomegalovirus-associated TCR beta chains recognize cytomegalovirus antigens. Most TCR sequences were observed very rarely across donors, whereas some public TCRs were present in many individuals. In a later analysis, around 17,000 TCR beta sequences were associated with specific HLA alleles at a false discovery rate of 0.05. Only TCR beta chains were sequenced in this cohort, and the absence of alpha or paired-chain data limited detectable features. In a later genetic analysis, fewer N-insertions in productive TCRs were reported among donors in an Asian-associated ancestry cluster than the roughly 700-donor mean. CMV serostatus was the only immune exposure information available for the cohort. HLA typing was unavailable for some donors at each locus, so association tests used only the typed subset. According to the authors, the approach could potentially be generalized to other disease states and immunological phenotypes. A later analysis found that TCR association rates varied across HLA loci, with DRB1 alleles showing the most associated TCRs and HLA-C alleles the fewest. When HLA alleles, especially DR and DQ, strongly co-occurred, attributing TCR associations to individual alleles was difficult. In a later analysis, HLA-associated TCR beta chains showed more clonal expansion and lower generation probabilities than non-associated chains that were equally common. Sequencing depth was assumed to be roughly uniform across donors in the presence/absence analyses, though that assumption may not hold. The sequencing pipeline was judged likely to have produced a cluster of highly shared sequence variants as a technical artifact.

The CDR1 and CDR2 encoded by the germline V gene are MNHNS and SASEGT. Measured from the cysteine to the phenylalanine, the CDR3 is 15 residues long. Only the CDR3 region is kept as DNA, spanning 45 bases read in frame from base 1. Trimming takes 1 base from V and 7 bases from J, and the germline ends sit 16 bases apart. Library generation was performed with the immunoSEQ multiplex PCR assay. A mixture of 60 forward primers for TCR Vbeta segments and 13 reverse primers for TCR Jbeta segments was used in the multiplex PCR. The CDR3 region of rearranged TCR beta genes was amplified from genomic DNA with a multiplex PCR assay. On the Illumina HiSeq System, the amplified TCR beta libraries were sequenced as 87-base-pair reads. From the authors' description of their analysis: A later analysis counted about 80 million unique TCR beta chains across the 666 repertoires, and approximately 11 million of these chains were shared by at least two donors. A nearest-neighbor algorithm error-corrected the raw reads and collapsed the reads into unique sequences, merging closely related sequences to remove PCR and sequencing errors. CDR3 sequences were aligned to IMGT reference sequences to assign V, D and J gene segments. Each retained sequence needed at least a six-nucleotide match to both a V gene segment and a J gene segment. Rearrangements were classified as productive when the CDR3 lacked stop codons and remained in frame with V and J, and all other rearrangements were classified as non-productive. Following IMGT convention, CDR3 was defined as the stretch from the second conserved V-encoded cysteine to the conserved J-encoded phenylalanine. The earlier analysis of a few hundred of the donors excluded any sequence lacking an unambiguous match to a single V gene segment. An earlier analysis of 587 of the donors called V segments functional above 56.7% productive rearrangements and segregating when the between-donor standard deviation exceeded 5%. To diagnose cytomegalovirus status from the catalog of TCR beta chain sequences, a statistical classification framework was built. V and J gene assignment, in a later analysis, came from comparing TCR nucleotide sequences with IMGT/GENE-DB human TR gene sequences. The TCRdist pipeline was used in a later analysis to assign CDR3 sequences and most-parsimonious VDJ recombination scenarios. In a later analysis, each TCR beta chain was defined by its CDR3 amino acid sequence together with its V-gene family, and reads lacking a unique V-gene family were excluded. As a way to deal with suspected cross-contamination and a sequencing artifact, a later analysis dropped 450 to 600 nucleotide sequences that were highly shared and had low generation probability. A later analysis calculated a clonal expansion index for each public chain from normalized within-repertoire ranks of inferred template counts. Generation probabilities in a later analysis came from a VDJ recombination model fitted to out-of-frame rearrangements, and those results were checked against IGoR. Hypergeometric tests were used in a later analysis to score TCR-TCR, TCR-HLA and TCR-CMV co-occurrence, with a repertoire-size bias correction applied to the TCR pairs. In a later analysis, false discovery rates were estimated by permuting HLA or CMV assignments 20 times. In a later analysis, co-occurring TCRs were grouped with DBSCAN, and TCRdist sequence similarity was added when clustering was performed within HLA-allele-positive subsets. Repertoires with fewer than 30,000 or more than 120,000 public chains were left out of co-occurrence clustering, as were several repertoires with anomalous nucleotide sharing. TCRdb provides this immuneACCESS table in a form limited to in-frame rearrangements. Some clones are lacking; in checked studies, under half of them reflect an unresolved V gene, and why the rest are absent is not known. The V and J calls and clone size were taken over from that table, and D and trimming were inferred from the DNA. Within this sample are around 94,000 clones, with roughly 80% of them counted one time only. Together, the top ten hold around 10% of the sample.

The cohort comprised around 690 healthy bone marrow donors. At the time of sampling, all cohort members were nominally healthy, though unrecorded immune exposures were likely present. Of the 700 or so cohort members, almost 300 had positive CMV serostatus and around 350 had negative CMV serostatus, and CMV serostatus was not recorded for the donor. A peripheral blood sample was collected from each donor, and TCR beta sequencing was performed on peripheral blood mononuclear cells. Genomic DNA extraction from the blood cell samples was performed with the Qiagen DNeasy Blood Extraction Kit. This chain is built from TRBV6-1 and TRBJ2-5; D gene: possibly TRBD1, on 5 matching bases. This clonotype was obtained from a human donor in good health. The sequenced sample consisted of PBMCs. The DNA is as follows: TGTGCCAGCAGTGAAGGGACAACCCCAAGGTGGACCCAGTACTTC. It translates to CASSEGTTPRWTQYF.